This T cell receptor beta chain was observed in a study of cytomegalovirus exposure and HLA in healthy donors. With 6 bases removed from V and 5 bases from J, the gap between germline ends came to 10 bases. Germline CDR1 is SGHTA and CDR2 is FQGNSA. The CDR3 is 13 residues long. The study ran its PCR with 60 Vbeta and 13 Jbeta primers. Sequenced by immunoSEQ multiplex PCR; TCRdb stores in-frame clones only, minus some. The repertoire holds some 130,000 clones, around 80% seen once, with approximately 6.2% in the top ten. The TCR was taken from a man aged 40-50 years in good health and CMV-seropositive. Sequencing used PBMCs. The chain joins TRBV7-2 to TRBJ2-2, with D perhaps TRBD1 (5 bases). The CDR3 spells CASSQGPTGELFF. The CDR3, as DNA: TGTGCCAGCAGTCAGGGTCCTACCGGGGAGCTGTTTTTT.